This is a list of T cell receptor beta chains from one sample in a study of early T cells in non-severe SARS-CoV-2 infection. From the 5' RACE reads, TCRdb called clonotypes with MiXCR, one entry per CDR3 protein. Of around 88,000 distinct CDR3 sequences listed, under 15% were seen once; the top ten hold around 7%. The source material was whole blood. The receptor source for this set is an adult who was a healthcare worker with PCR-confirmed SARS-CoV-2 infection or an uninfected control (not recorded which). Both conserved end residues are part of each CDR3. Each record gives: CDR3 protein, J gene, V gene, clone size. A clone size is listed for some rows: how often the clone was seen (once, few, many), or a class if it is expanded.

CSARDYTSGRAQYEQYF TRBJ2-7 TRBV20-1 -
CASSTPPGRDTDTQYF TRBJ2-3 TRBV6-2/TRBV6-3 -
CASSLTGQQRGEQYF TRBJ2-7 TRBV5-1 -
CASGPPGNYYNEQFF TRBJ2-1 TRBV6-5 few
CASSQVWREEETQYF TRBJ2-5 TRBV3-1 few
CSARDDFYEQYF TRBJ2-7 TRBV20-1 many
CASSHRDSYNEQFF TRBJ2-1 TRBV6-5 many
CSPRGLAGRLAGNEQFF TRBJ2-1 TRBV29-1 few
CSVEKGVNTGELFF TRBJ2-2 TRBV29-1 many
CASSQPAANEQFF TRBJ2-1 TRBV12-3/TRBV12-4 -
CAWSVGPPGTPAF TRBJ1-6 TRBV30 few
CASSETGAGRAKNIQYF TRBJ2-4 TRBV2 -
CASSLLLREKLFF TRBJ1-4 TRBV6-1 few
CSAFTGESGNTIYF TRBJ1-3 TRBV20-1 -
CASSLQRGSSYEQYF TRBJ2-7 TRBV7-9 -
CASSFGLVGELFF TRBJ2-2 TRBV7-2 -
CSAPPGLAGVEEQFF TRBJ2-1 TRBV20-1 many
CASSRGTGGSSYNSPLHF TRBJ1-6 TRBV27 -
CASSNSGLDEKLFF TRBJ1-4 TRBV2 -
CSVERGEAFF TRBJ1-1 TRBV29-1 -
CSALGLAGDGYNEQFF TRBJ2-1 TRBV20-1 -
CSVEGVTSTDTQYF TRBJ2-3 TRBV29-1 -
CASSEGAWLDGTDTQYF TRBJ2-3 TRBV2 few
CASSYSAGAYPYNEQFF TRBJ2-1 TRBV6-5 -
CASSQGRGELTYEQYF TRBJ2-7 TRBV4-1 -
CAISGVAGGPAGEQYF TRBJ2-7 TRBV10-3 -
CASSQVVGGEQYF TRBJ2-7 TRBV4-2 -
CSVEDRGREQYF TRBJ2-7 TRBV29-1 few
CASSIGRGQTDTQYF TRBJ2-3 TRBV19 few
CSGDRGPYNEQFF TRBJ2-1 TRBV29-1 few
CAGRGGRNYGYTF TRBJ1-2 TRBV7-2 few
CASSIGTGGTEAFF TRBJ1-1 TRBV19 -
CATSRVGQGSSPLHF TRBJ1-6 TRBV15 few
CASSLAPDGYGYTF TRBJ1-2 TRBV7-2 -
CASRDRQGSSYEQYF TRBJ2-7 TRBV27 -
CASSNTGGVTDTQYF TRBJ2-3 TRBV28 -
CASSLLVASGSDEQFF TRBJ2-1 TRBV7-3 -
CSAPDGLGVYEQYF TRBJ2-7 TRBV20-1 -
CSARGTSGSRGEQFF TRBJ2-1 TRBV20-1 -
CASGSGESSGNTIYF TRBJ1-3 TRBV12-5 many
CSALLEAGYTF TRBJ1-2 TRBV20-1 many
CASSRDGYYGYTF TRBJ1-2 TRBV6-5 few
CASSLGTGSPRANVLTF TRBJ2-6 TRBV5-1 many
CASSVGVDEQYF TRBJ2-7 TRBV9 -
CSAGQGKSGYTF TRBJ1-2 TRBV20-1 -
CASSYRGRPYNEQFF TRBJ2-1 TRBV6-5 few
CASAAGEASNQPQHF TRBJ1-5 TRBV2 few
CASSYSDLAGVETQYF TRBJ2-5 TRBV6-5 -
CASSWGGYEQYF TRBJ2-7 TRBV14 few